These 8 T cell receptor beta chains were all obtained from the same sample, sequenced in a study of shared clonotypes between healthy human individuals. Repertoires were generated with immunoSEQ multiplex PCR, while TCRdb's copy carries only in-frame clones and drops some. The repertoire holds a few million clones, more than 80% seen once, with about 0.13% in the top ten. The specimen sequenced was naive CD4+ T cells sorted from blood. The subset denotes: CD45RA+ positively selected. The receptor source for this set is a man in his late teens or twenties in good health.

The chain links TRBV2 to TRBJ1-1; D unresolved. Trimming stripped 3 bases from V and 0 bases from J, with 14 bases between. Germline lookup yields CDR1 SNHLY and CDR2 FYNNEI. The CDR3 totals 16 residues. The CDR3 is CASSEYVNEMNTEAFF. The DNA of the CDR3 is TGTGCCAGCAGTGAGTATGTCAACGAAATGAACACTGAAGCTTTCTTT.

A note on this clone: Additional DNA sequences in this sample encode the identical CDR3. The chain joins TRBV7-3 to TRBJ2-2; no clear D. The CDR3 extends over 15 amino acids. Germline V gene data show CDR1 as SGHTA and CDR2 as FQGTGA. Trimming removed 5 bases from V and 1 base from J, with 11 bases in between. This chain's CDR3 is CASSPQGGNTGELFF. DNA of the CDR3: TGTGCCAGCAGCCCCCAAGGTGGGAACACCGGGGAGCTGTTTTTT.

In its sample, this clone was seen a few times. The J gene is TRBJ1-1, the V gene TRBV5-6; D remains ambiguous. The CDR3 has 14 amino acids. The V end lost 0 bases, the J end lost 4 bases, and 10 bases lay between the germline ends. CDR1 and CDR2 (germline): SGHDT, YYEEEE. The CDR3 DNA follows: TGTGCCAGCAGCTTGGAGGGATGGGGCACTGAAGCTTTCTTT. Translation: CASSLEGWGTEAFF.

The V and J genes are TRBV6-1 and TRBJ2-2; no definite D call. CDR1 and CDR2 from the germline V gene are MNHNS and SASEGT. The CDR3 sequence is 13 residues long. Trimming left V 7 bases short and J 1 base short, with 7 bases between. As DNA, the CDR3 is TGTGCCAGCAATTTGGGGAACACCGGGGAGCTGTTTTTT. Protein product: CASNLGNTGELFF.

The chain is built from TRBV5-5 and TRBJ1-5; possibly TRBD1 for D (6 bases). V lost 0 bases and J lost 6, with 13 bases in between. This CDR3 region has 15 residues. Germline values: CDR1 SGHKS, CDR2 YYEKEE (reference sequence). CDR3 protein: CASSLGGTGSQPQHF. CDR3 in DNA: TGTGCCAGCAGCTTGGGTGGCACAGGGAGTCAGCCCCAGCATTTT.

The V gene is TRBV5-1, the J gene TRBJ1-1; D ambiguous. Germline V gives CDR1 SGHRS, CDR2 YFSETQ. The CDR3 totals 15 residues. Trimming cost V 0 bases and J 0 bases, with 9 bases left between them. CDR3: CASSLGLDMNTEAFF. The DNA of the CDR3 is TGCGCCAGCAGCTTGGGACTTGACATGAACACTGAAGCTTTCTTT.

This rearrangement joins TRBV9 to TRBJ2-7; 9 bases match TRBD1. V lost 3 bases to trimming and J lost 6 bases; unmatched junction nucleotides: 4. The CDR3 has 13 amino acids. Germline V gene sequence: CDR1 SGDLS, CDR2 YYNGEE. CDR3 amino acids: CASSAGQGLEQYF. The CDR3 nucleotides are TGTGCCAGCAGCGCGGGACAGGGCCTCGAGCAGTACTTC.

Written as DNA, the CDR3 is TGTGCCAGCTCACCAGGAGGAATCAACACTGAAGCTTTCTTT. Protein sequence: CASSPGGINTEAFF. V is TRBV18 and J is TRBJ1-1, with D unresolved. This CDR3 has 14 amino acids. Trimming shortened V by 2 bases and J by 2 bases, and 9 bases separated the two germline ends. Germline-derived CDR1 and CDR2 are KGHSH and LQKENI.